The clone carrying this TCR beta chain was detected ten times or more. Its antigen remains unidentified. The data were obtained in a study of human T cells and chemical hapten exposure. Study as a whole: Small differences in pooled library volume mainly drove the variation in TCR yields per sample.

The study's findings and limits: TCRs exceeding a frequency of 1 in 1000 stayed unchanged under DPC sensitization.

The CDR3 is 14 amino acids. CDR1 SGHAT and CDR2 FQNNGV come from the germline V gene. V gave up 6 bases and J gave up 0 bases, with 11 bases separating them. The library tagged individual cDNA molecules with unique molecular identifiers. Per the original data handling: Samples contained a median of approximately 100,000 TCRs, with a range of roughly 23,224 to 700,000. Via MiXCR, TCRdb re-called the RACE reads, giving one row per CDR3 protein. TCRdb's processing, not the authors', yielded these V and J calls. The sample yields some 65,000 distinct CDR3 sequences, approximately 6.1% seen once. Described time point: healthy volunteer bleed at 6 weeks. It was unfractionated whole blood from which total RNA was extracted.

Sequencing input: whole blood. The receptor was isolated from a female donor in good health. Some clones in this sample may be carry-over from other donors' samples. The chain carries TRBV11-2 and TRBJ2-5; perhaps TRBD1 as D (5 bases). CDR3 DNA: TGTGCCAGCAGGTCTGCAGGGTACCAAGAGACCCAGTACTTC. It encodes CASRSAGYQETQYF.